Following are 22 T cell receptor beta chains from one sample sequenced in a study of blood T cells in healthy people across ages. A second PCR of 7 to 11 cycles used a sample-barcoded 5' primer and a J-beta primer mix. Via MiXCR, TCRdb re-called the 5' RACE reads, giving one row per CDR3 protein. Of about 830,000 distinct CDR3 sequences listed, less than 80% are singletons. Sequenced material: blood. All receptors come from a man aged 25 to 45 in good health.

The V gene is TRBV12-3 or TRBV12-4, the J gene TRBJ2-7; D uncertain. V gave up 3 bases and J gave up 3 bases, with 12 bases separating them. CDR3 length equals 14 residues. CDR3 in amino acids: CASSFAVSLYEQYF. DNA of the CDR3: TGTGCCAGCAGTTTTGCTGTCAGTCTCTACGAGCAGTACTTC.

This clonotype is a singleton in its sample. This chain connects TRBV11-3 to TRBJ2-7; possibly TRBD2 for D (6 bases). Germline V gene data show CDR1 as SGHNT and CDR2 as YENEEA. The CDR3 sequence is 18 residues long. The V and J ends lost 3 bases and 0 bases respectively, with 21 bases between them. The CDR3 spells CASSFTGGSQLGSYEQYF. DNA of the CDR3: TGTGCCAGCAGCTTCACTGGGGGGTCCCAATTAGGCTCCTACGAGCAGTACTTC.

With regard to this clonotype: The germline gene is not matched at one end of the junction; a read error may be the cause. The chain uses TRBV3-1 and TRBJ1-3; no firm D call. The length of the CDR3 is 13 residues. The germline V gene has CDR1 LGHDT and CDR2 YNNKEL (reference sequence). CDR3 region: CASSQVVGSTIYF. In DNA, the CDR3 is TGTGCCAGCAGCCAGGTTGTTGGAAGCACCATATATTTT.

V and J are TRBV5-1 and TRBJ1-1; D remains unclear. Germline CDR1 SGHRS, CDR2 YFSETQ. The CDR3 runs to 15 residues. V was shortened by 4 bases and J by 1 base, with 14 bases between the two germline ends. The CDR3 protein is CASSPTGSQNTEAFF. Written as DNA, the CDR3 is TGCGCCAGCAGCCCCACTGGCAGTCAGAACACTGAAGCTTTCTTT.

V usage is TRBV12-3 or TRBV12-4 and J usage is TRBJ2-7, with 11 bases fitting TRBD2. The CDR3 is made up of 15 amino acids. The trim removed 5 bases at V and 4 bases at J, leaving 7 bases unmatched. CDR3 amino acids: CASSLSSGGRYEQYF. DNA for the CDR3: TGTGCCAGCAGTCTCTCTAGCGGGGGGAGGTACGAGCAGTACTTC.

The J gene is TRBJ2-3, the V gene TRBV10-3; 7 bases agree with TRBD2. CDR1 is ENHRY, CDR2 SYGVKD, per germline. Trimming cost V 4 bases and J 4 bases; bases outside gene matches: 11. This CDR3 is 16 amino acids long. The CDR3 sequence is CAISGRGSGTPDTQYF. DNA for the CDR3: TGTGCCATCAGTGGAAGGGGCAGCGGGACTCCAGATACGCAGTATTTT.

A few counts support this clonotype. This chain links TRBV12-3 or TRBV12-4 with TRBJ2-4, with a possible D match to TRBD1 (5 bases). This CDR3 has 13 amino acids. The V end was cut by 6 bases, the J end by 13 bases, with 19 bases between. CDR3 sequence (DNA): TGTGCCAGCAGAACCTCAGCCGTAAAGGGGCAGTACTTC. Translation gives CASRTSAVKGQYF.

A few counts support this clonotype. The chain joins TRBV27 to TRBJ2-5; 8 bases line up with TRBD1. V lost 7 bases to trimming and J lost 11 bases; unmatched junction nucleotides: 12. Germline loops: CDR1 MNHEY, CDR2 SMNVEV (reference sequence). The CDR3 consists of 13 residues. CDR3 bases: TGTGCCAGCACTGGGACAGGCTTCAATGAGCAGTACTTC. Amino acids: CASTGTGFNEQYF.

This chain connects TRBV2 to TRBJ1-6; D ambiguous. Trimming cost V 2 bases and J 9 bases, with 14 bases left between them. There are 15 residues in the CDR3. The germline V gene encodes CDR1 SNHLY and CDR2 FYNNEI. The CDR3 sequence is CASSESRWRTSPLHF. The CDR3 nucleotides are TGTGCCAGCAGTGAATCTAGATGGAGAACTTCACCCCTCCACTTT.

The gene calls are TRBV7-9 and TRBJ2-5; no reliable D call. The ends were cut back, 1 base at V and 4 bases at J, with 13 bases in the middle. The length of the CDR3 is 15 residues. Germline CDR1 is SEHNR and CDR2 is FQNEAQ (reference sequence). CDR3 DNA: TGTGCCAGCAGCTTAGACGGCTATTCTGGAGAGACCCAGTACTTC. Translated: CASSLDGYSGETQYF.

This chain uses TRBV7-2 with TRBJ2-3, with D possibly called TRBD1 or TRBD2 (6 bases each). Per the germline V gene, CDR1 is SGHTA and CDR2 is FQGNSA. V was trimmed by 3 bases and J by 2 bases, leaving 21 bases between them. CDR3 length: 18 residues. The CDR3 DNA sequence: TGTGCCAGCAGCTTGGGGGCGATAGGACAGCGGGTCACAGATACGCAGTATTTT. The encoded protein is CASSLGAIGQRVTDTQYF.

The CDR3 DNA reads as TGTGCCAGCAGACCTTATGGGACTAGTTCTTTCCAGTACTTC. Translated, it gives CASRPYGTSSFQYF. The V and J genes are TRBV12-3 or TRBV12-4 and TRBJ2-4; TRBD2 matches at 8 bases. This CDR3 has 14 amino acids. J lost 13 bases, V lost 6 bases, and 14 bases had no gene match.

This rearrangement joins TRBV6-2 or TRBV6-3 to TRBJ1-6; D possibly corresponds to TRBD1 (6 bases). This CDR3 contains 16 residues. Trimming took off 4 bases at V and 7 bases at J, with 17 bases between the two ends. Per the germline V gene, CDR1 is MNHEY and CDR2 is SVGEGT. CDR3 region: CASSCLLTGLNSPLHF. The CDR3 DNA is TGTGCCAGCAGTTGCCTCCTGACAGGCCTGAATTCACCCCTCCACTTT.

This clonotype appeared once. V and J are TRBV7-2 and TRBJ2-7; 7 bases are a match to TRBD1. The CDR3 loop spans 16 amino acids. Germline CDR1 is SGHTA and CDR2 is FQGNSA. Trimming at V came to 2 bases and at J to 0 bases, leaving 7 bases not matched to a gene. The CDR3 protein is CASSLYTRDSSYEQYF. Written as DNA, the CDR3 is TGTGCCAGCAGCTTATATACCCGGGACAGCTCCTACGAGCAGTACTTC.

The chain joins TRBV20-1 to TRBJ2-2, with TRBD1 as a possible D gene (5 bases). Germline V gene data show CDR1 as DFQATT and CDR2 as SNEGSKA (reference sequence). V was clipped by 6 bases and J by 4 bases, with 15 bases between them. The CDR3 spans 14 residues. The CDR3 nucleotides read TGCAGTGCCGCGTCCAGGGTAGGCACCGGGGAGCTGTTTTTT. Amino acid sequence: CSAASRVGTGELFF.

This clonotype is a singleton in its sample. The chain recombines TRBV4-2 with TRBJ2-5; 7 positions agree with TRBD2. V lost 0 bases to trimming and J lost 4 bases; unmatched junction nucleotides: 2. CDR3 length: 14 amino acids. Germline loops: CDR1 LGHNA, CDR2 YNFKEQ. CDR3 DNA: TGTGCCAGCAGCCAAGAGGGGGGGATAGAGACCCAGTACTTC. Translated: CASSQEGGIETQYF.

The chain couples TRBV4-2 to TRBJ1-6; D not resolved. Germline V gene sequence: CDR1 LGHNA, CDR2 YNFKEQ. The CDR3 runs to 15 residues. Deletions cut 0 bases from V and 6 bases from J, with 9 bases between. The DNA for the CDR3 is TGTGCCAGCAGCCAAGACCAACAGACTAATTCACCCCTCCACTTT. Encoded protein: CASSQDQQTNSPLHF.

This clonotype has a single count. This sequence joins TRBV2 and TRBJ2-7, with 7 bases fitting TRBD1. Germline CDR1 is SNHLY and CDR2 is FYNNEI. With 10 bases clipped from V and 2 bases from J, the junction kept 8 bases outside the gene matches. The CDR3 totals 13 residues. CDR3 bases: TGTGCCACCAAGGGGACAGCCGCCTACGAGCAGTACTTC. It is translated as CATKGTAAYEQYF.

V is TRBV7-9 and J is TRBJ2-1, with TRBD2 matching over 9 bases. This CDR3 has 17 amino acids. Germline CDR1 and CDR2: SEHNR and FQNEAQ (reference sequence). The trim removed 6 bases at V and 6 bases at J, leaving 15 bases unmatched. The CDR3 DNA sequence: TGTGCCAGCAGTCCGGTCGCCGGACTAGCGCTTTTCAATGAGCAGTTCTTC. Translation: CASSPVAGLALFNEQFF.

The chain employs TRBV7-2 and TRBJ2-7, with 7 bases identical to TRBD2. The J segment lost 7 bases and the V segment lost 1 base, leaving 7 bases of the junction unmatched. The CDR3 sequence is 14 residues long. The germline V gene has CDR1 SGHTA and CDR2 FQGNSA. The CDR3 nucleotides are TGTGCCAGCAGCTTAGGATGGGGGGGTGGAGAGCAGTACTTC. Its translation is CASSLGWGGGEQYF.

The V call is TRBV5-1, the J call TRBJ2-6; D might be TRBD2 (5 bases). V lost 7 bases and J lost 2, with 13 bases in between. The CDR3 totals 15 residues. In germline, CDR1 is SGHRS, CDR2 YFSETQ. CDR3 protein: CASARVSAGANVLTF. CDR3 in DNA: TGCGCCAGCGCGAGGGTGTCAGCTGGGGCCAACGTCCTGACTTTC.

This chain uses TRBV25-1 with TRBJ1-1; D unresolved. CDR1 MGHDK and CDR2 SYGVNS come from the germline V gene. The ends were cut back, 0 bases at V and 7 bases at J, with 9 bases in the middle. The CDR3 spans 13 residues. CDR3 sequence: CASSEYRRNEAFF. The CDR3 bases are TGTGCCAGCAGTGAATATCGGAGGAATGAAGCTTTCTTT.